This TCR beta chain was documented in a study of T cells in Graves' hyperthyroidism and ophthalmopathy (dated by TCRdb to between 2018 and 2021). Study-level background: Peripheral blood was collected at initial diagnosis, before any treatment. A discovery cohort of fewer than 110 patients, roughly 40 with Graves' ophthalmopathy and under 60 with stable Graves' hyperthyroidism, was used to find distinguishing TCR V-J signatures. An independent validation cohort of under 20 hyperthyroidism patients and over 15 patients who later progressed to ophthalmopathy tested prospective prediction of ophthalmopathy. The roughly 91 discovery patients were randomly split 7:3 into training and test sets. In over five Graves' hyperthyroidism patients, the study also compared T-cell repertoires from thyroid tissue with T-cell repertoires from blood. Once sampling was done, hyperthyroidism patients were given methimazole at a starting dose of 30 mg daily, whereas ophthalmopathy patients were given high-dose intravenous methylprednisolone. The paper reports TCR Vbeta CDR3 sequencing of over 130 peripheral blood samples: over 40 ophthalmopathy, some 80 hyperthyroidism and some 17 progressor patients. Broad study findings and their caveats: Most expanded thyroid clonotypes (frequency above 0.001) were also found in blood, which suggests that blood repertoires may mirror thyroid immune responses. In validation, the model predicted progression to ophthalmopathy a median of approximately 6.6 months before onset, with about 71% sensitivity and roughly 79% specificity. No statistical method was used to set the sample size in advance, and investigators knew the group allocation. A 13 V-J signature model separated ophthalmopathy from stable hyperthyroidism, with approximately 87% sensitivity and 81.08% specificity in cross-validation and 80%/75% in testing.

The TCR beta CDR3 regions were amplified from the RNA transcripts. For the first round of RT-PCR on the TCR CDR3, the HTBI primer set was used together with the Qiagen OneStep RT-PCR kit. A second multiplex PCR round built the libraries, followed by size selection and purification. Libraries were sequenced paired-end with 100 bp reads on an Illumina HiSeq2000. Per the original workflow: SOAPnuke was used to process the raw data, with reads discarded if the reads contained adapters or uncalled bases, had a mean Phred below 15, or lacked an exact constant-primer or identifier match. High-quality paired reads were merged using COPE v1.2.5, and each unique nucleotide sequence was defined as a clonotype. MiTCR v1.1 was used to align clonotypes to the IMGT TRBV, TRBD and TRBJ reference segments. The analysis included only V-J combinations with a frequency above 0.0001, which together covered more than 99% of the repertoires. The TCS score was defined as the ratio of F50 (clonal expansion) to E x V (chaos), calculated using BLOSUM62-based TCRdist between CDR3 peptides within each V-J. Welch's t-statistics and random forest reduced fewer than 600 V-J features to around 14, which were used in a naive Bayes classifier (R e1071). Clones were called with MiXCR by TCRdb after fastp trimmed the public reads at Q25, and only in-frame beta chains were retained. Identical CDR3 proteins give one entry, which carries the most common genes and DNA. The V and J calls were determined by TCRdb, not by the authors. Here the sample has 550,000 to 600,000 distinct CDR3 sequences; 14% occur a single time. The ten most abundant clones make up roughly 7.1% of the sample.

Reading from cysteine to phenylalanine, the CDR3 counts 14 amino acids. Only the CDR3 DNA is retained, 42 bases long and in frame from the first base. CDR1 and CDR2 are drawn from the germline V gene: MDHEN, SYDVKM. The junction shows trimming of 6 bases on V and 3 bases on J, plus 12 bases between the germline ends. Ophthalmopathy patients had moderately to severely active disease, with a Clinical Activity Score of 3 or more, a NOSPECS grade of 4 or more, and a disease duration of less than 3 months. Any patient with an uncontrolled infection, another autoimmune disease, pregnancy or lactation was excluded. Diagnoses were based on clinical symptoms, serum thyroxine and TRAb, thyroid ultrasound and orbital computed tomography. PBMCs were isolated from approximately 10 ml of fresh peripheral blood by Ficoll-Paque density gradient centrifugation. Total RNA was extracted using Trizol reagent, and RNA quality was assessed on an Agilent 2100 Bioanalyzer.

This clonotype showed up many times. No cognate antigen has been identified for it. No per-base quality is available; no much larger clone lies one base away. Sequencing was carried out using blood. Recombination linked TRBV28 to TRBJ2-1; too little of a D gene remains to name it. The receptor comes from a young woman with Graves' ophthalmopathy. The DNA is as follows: TGTGCCAGCAGCCCCTTAGCTGTCTACAATGAGCAGTTCTTC. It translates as CASSPLAVYNEQFF.